Below, 8 T cell receptor beta chains from the same sample are listed, as sequenced in a study of cytomegalovirus exposure and HLA in healthy donors. PCR was performed using 60 Vbeta and 13 Jbeta primers. Method: immunoSEQ multiplex PCR; TCRdb's copy keeps in-frame clones and lacks some. The table has fewer than 150,000 clones, approximately 85% seen once. Specimen: PBMCs. The receptor set was obtained from a woman between 25 and 40 years old in good health and CMV-seropositive.

This clone turned up a few times. J is TRBJ1-2 and V is TRBV19; TRBD1 matches 7 bases. The trim removed 6 bases at V and 2 bases at J, leaving 3 bases unmatched. CDR1 and CDR2 from the germline V gene are LNHDA and SQIVND (reference sequence). This CDR3 comprises 13 residues. Here the CDR3 reads CASSRDRNYGYTF. The CDR3 DNA reads TGTGCCAGTAGCCGGGACAGAAACTATGGCTACACCTTC.

The chain joins TRBV28 to TRBJ1-6, with D unresolved. Trimming removed 3 bases at V and 3 bases at J, with 12 bases between. Germline assignment: CDR1 MDHEN and CDR2 SYDVKM. CDR3 length equals 16 residues. CDR3 protein: CASSLPSQVYNSPLHF. CDR3 in DNA: TGTGCCAGCAGTTTGCCCTCGCAGGTCTATAATTCACCCCTCCACTTT.

The chain joins TRBV10-1 to TRBJ2-7; TRBD2 might be the D (6 bases). CDR1 and CDR2 (germline): WNHNN, SYGVQD (reference sequence). Trimming took off 4 bases at V and 3 bases at J, with 10 bases between the two ends. The CDR3 is 13 residues long. CDR3 sequence: CASSGGLHYEQYF. CDR3 bases: TGCGCCAGCAGTGGGGGACTCCACTACGAGCAGTACTTC.

The sample holds one count of this clone. This chain links TRBV5-6 with TRBJ2-3; 9 nucleotides match TRBD1. CDR3 length: 14 residues. Germline CDR1 is SGHDT and CDR2 is YYEEEE. Losses at the gene ends were 7 bases for V and 2 bases for J; bases not matched to a gene: 5. The CDR3 spells CASLRTGVTDTQYF. The CDR3 DNA follows: TGTGCCAGCCTCCGGACAGGGGTCACAGATACGCAGTATTTT.

In its sample, this clone was seen once. The J gene is TRBJ1-1, the V gene TRBV2; D uncertain. V dropped 8 bases and J dropped 3 bases, with 7 bases sitting between them. The CDR3 is made up of 11 amino acids. In germline, CDR1 is SNHLY, CDR2 FYNNEI. In DNA, the CDR3 is TGTGCCAGCGCCCGGGACACTGAAGCTTTCTTT. Protein product: CASARDTEAFF. The full variable domain, its missing parts supplied by reference TRBV2 and TRBJ1-1, is EPEVTQTPSHQVTQMGQEVILRCVPISNHLYFYWYRQILGQKVEFLVSFYNNEISEKSEIFDDQFSVERPDGSNFTLKIRSTKLEDSAMYFCASARDTEAFFGQGTRLTVV.

The chain employs TRBV28 and TRBJ2-2; TRBD2 is a possible D gene (6 bases). The length of the CDR3 is 14 residues. The germline V and J ends were trimmed by 6 bases and 3 bases, with 11 bases remaining between them. The germline gives CDR1 MDHEN, CDR2 SYDVKM. CDR3 region: CASRTRRDTGELFF. DNA for the CDR3: TGTGCCAGCAGGACTAGGAGGGACACCGGGGAGCTGTTTTTT.

This chain connects TRBV27 to TRBJ1-6; possibly TRBD1 for D (6 bases). The V gene's germline CDR1 is MNHEY and CDR2 SMNVEV (reference sequence). V lost 6 bases and J lost 7, with 13 bases in between. CDR3 length equals 14 residues. The CDR3 DNA reads as TGTGCCAGCAGGGGACACGCGGAGAATTCACCCCTCCACTTT. Residues: CASRGHAENSPLHF.

This clone was observed once. The rearrangement links TRBV5-6 to TRBJ2-7, with 8 bases that match TRBD2. J gave up 1 base and V 2 bases, and 5 bases lay outside the gene matches. The CDR3 has 15 amino acids. Germline CDR1 is SGHDT and CDR2 is YYEEEE. The CDR3 sequence: CASSFGTSPSYEQYF. The CDR3 coding sequence is TGTGCCAGCAGCTTTGGGACTAGTCCTTCCTACGAGCAGTACTTC.